The sequence of this T cell receptor beta chain was determined in a study of PD-1 blockade in classical Hodgkin lymphoma. This CDR3 contains 13 residues. The V gene's germline CDR1 is MNHEY and CDR2 SVGAGI. The trim removed 8 bases at V and 5 bases at J, leaving 5 bases unmatched. Time point defined: cycle 4 day 1 (C4D1), after five to seven weeks of nivolumab. Each and every patient relapsed after autologous stem cell transplantation, and patients got differing brentuximab vedotin exposure. Here immunoSEQ multiplex PCR was the method, and the copy in TCRdb shows in-frame clones only, minus some. Of under 50,000 clones in the sample, 55% to 80% are singletons; the top ten hold about 3.4%.

This specimen consisted of peripheral blood mononuclear cells (PBMCs), obtained before the fourth cycle of nivolumab. The sequence was collected from a human donor with classical Hodgkin lymphoma. J is TRBJ2-2 and V is TRBV6-5, with 7 nucleotides matching TRBD1. The CDR3 DNA is TGTGCCAGCCAGGGCAGGGGGACCGGGGAGCTGTTTTTT. It is translated as CASQGRGTGELFF.